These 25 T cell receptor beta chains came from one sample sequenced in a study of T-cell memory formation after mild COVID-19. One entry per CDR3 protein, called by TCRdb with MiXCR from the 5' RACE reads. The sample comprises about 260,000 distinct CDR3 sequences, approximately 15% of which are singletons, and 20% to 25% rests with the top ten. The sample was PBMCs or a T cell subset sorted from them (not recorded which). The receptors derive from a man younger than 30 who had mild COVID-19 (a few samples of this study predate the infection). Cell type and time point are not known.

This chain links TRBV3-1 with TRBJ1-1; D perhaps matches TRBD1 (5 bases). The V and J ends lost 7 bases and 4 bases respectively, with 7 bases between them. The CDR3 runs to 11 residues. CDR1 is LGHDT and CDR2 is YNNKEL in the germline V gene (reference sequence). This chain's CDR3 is CASIGGTEAFF. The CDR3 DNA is TGTGCCAGCATTGGGGGCACTGAAGCTTTCTTT.

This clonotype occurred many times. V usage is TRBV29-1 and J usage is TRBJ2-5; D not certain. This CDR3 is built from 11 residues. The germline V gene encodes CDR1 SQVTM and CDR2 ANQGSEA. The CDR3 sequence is CGATPSQTQYF. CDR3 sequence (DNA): TGCGGCGCTACTCCCAGCCAGACCCAGTACTTC.

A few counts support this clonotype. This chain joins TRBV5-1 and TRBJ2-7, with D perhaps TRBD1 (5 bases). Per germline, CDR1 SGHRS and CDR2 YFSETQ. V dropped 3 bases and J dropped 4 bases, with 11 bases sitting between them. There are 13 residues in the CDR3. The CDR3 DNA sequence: TGCGCCAGCAGCTCCAAACAGGCGTACGAGCAGTACTTC. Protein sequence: CASSSKQAYEQYF.

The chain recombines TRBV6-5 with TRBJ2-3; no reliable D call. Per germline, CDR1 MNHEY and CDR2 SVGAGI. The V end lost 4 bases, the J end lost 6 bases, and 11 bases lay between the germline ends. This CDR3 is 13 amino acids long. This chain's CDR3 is CASSSPATDTQYF. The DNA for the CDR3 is TGTGCCAGCAGTTCCCCGGCCACTGATACGCAGTATTTT.

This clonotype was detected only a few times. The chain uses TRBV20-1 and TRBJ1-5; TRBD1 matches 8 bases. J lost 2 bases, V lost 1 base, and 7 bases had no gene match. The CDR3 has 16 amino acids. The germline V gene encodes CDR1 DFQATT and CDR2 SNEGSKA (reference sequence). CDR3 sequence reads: CSARGAGQGGNQPQHF. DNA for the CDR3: TGCAGTGCTAGAGGGGCCGGACAGGGAGGCAATCAGCCCCAGCATTTT.

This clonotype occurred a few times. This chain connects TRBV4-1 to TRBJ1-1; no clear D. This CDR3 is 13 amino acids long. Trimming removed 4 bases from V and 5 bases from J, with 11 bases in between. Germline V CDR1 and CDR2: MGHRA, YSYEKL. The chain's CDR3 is CASSPTLGTEAFF. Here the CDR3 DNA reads TGCGCCAGCAGCCCGACCCTCGGGACTGAAGCTTTCTTT.

The DNA for the CDR3 is TGCAGTGCCCTTGGTAGCGGCTTGAATGAGCAGTTCTTC. Residues: CSALGSGLNEQFF. The chain links TRBV20-1 to TRBJ2-1, with D possibly matching TRBD2 (6 bases). CDR3 size: 13 residues. Germline V gene data show CDR1 as DFQATT and CDR2 as SNEGSKA (reference sequence). The V end was cut by 6 bases, the J end by 7 bases, with 16 bases between.

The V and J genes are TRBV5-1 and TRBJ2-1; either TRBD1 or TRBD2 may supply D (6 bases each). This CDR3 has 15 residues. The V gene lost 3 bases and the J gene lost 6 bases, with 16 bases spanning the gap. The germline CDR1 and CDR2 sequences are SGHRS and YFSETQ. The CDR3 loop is CASSSDRLAANEQFF. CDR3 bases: TGCGCCAGCAGCTCTGACAGGTTAGCGGCCAATGAGCAGTTCTTC. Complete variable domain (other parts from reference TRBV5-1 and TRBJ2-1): KAGVTQTPRYLIKTRGQQVTLSCSPISGHRSVSWYQQTPGQGLQFLFEYFSETQRNKGNFPGRFSGRQFSNSRSEMNVSTLELGDSALYLCASSSDRLAANEQFFGPGTRLTVL.

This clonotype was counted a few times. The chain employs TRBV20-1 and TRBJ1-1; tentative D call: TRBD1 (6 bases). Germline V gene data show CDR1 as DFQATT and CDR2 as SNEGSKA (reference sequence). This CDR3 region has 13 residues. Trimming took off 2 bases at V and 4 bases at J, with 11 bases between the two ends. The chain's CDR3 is CSARTGLGTEAFF. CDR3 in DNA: TGCAGTGCTAGAACAGGGTTGGGCACTGAAGCTTTCTTT.

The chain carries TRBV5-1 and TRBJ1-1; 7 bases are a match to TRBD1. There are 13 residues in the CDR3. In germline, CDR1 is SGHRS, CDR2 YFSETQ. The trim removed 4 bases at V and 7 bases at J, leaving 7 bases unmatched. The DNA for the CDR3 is TGCGCCAGCAGCCGGGACAGTGAGAATGAAGCTTTCTTT. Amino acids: CASSRDSENEAFF. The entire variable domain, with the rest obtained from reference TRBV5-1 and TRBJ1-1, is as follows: KAGVTQTPRYLIKTRGQQVTLSCSPISGHRSVSWYQQTPGQGLQFLFEYFSETQRNKGNFPGRFSGRQFSNSRSEMNVSTLELGDSALYLCASSRDSENEAFFGQGTRLTVV.

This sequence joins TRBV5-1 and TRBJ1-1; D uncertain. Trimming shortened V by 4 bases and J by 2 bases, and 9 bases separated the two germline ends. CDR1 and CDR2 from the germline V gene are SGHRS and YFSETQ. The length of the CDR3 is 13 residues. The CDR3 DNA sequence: TGCGCCAGCAGCAGAACACAAAACACTGAAGCTTTCTTT. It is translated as CASSRTQNTEAFF.

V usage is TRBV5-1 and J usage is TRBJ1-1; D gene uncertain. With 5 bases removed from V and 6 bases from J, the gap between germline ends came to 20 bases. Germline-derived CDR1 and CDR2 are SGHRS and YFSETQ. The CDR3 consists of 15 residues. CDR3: CASRGLLSSEAEAFF. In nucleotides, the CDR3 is TGCGCCAGCAGGGGCCTCCTCAGCAGTGAGGCTGAAGCTTTCTTT.

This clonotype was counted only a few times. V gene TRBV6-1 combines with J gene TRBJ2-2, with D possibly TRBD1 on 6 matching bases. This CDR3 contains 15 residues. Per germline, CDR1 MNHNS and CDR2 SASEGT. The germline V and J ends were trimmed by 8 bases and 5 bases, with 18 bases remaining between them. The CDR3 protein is CASAAGATGTGELFF. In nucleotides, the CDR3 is TGTGCCAGCGCGGCAGGGGCTACGGGAACCGGGGAGCTGTTTTTT.

CDR3: CASSQGPGAPEQYV. DNA for the CDR3: TGCGCCAGCAGCCAAGGGCCCGGGGCTCCCGAGCAGTACGTC. The rearrangement links TRBV4-1 to TRBJ2-7, with D possibly being TRBD1 or TRBD2 (5 bases each). The germline gives CDR1 MGHRA, CDR2 YSYEKL. Trimming cost V 1 base and J 6 bases, with 13 bases left between them. The CDR3 length is 14 residues.

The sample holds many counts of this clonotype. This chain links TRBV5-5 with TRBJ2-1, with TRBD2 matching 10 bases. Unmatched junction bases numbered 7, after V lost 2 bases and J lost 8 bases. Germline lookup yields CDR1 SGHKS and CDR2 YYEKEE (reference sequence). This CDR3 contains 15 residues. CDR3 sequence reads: CASSFRERGGDEQFF. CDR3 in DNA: TGTGCCAGCAGCTTCCGGGAGCGGGGGGGCGATGAGCAGTTCTTC.

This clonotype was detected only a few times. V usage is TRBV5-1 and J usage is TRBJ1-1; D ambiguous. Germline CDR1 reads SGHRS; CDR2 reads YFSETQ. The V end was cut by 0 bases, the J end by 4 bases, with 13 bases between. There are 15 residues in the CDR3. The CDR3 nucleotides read TGCGCCAGCAGCTTGGCTGGGTACCCCCTCACTGAAGCTTTCTTT. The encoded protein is CASSLAGYPLTEAFF.

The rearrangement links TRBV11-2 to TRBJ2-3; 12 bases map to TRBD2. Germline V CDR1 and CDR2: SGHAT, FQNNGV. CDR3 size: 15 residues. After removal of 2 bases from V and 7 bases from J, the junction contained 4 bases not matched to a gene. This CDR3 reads CASSLRLAGGHTQYF. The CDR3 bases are TGTGCCAGCAGCTTACGGCTAGCGGGGGGGCATACGCAGTATTTT.

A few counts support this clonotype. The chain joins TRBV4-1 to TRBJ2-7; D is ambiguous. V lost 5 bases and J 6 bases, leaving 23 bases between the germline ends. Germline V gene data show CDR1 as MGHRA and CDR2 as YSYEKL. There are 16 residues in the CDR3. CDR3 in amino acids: CASSFPEIGPWGEQYF. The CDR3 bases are TGCGCCAGCAGCTTTCCAGAGATTGGACCGTGGGGCGAGCAGTACTTC.

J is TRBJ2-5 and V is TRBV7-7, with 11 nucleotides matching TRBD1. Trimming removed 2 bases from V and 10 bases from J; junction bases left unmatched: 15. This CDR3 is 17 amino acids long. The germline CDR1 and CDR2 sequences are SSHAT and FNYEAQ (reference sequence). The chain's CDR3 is CASSLFGPSGTGGGQYF. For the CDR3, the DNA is TGTGCCAGCAGCTTATTCGGTCCCTCCGGGACAGGGGGGGGCCAGTACTTC.

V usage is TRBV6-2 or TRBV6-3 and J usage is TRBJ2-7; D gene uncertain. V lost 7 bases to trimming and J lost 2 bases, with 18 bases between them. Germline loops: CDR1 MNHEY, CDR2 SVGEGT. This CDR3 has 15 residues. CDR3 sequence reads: CASTNSAIPTYEQYF. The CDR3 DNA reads TGTGCCAGCACCAACTCGGCGATACCCACCTACGAGCAGTACTTC.

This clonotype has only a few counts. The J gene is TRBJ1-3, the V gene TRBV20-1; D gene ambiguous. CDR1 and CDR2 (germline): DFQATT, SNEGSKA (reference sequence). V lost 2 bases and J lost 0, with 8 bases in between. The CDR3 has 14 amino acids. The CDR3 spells CSARPQSSGNTIYF. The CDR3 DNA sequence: TGCAGTGCTAGACCCCAGAGCTCTGGAAACACCATATATTTT.

The CDR3 here is CASSLFVPEQYV. In DNA form, the CDR3 reads TGCGCCAGCAGCTTGTTCGTCCCCGAGCAGTACGTC. The chain employs TRBV5-1 and TRBJ2-7; D is unresolved. Germline assignment: CDR1 SGHRS and CDR2 YFSETQ. V lost 1 base, J lost 6 bases, and 8 bases lay in between. CDR3 length: 12 residues.

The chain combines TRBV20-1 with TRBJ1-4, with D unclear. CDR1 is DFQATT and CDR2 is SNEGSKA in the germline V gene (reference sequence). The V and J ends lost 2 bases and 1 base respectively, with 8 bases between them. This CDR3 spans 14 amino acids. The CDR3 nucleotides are TGCAGTGCTAGACCGGTGGAAACTAATGAAAAACTGTTTTTT. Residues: CSARPVETNEKLFF.

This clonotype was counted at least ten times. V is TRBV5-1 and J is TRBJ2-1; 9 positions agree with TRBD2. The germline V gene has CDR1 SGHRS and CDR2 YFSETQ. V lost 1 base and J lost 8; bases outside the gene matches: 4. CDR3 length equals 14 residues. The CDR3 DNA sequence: TGCGCCAGCAGCTTGCTAGCGGGGTACGATGAGCAGTTCTTC. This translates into CASSLLAGYDEQFF.

In DNA form, the CDR3 reads TGTGCCAGCAGCTCCTACCCCCGGGACAGAGTAAATTCACCCCTCCACTTT. Protein sequence: CASSSYPRDRVNSPLHF. The rearrangement joins TRBV7-2 to TRBJ1-6; TRBD1 agrees at 7 bases. Looked up from germline, CDR1 is SGHTA and CDR2 is FQGNSA. Trimming cost V 4 bases and J 7 bases; bases outside gene matches: 13. This CDR3 has 17 amino acids.